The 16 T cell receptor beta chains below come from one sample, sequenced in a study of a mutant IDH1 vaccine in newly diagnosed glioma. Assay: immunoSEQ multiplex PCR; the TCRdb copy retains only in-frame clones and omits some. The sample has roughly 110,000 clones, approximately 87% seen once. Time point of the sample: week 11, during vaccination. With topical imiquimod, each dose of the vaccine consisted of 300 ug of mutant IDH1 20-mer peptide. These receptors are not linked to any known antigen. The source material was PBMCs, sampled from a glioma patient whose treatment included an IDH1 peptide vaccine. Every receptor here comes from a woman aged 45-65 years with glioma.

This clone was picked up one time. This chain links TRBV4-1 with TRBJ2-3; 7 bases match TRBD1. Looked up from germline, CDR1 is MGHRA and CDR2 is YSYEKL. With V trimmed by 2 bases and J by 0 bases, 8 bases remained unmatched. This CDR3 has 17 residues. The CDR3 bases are TGCGCCAGCAGCCAACCCTACAGGGGCTCTAGCACAGATACGCAGTATTTT. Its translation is CASSQPYRGSSTDTQYF.

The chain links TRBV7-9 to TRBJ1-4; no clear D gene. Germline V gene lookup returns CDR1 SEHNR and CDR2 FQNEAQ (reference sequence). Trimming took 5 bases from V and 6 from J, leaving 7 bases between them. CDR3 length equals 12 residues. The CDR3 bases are TGTGCCAGCAGCCAAGGTGATGAAAAACTGTTTTTT. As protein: CASSQGDEKLFF.

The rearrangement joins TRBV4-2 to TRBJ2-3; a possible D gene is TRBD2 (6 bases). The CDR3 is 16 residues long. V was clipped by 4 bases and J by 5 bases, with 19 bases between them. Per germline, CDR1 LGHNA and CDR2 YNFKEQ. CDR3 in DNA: TGTGCCAGCAGCCCCCTGGAATCTAGCGAGGGAGATACGCAGTATTTT. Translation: CASSPLESSEGDTQYF.

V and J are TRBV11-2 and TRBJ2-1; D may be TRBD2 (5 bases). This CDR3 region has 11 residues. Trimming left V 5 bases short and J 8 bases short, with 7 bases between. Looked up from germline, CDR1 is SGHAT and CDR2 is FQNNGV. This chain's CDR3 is CASSRGYEQFF. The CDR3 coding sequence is TGTGCCAGCAGCCGAGGGTATGAGCAGTTCTTC. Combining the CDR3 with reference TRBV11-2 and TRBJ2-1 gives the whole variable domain EAGVAQSPRYKIIEKRQSVAFWCNPISGHATLYWYQQILGQGPKLLIQFQNNGVVDDSQLPKDRFSAERLKGVDSTLKIQPAKLEDSAVYLCASSRGYEQFFGPGTRLTVL.

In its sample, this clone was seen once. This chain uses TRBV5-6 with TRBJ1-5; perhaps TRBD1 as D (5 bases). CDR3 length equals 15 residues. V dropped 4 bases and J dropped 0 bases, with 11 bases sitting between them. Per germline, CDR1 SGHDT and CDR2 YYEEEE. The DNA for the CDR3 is TGTGCCAGCAGCCGTGGGGCGTATAGCAATCAGCCCCAGCATTTT. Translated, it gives CASSRGAYSNQPQHF.

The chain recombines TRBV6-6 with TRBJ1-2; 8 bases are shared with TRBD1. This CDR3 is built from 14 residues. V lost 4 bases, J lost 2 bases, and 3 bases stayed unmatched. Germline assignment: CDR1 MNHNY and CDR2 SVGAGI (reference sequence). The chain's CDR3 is CASSWGDRNYGYTF. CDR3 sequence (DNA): TGTGCCAGCAGTTGGGGGGACAGGAACTATGGCTACACCTTC.

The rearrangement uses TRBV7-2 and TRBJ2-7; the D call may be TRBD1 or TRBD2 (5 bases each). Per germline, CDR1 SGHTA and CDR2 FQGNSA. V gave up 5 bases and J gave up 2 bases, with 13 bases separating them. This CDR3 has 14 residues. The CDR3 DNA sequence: TGTGCCAGCAGCGTTACCGGGACCACCTACGAGCAGTACTTC. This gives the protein CASSVTGTTYEQYF.

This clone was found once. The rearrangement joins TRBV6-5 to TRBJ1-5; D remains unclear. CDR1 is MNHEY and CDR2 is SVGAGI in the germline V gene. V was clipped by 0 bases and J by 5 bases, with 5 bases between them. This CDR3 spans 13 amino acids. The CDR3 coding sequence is TGTGCCAGCAGTTACTCGGTGGATCAGCCCCAGCATTTT. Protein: CASSYSVDQPQHF.

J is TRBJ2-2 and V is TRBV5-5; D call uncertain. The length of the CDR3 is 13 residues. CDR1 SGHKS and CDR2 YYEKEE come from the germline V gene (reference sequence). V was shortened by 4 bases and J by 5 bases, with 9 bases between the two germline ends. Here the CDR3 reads CASSLGPTGELFF. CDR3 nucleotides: TGTGCCAGCAGCCTCGGACCAACCGGGGAGCTGTTTTTT.

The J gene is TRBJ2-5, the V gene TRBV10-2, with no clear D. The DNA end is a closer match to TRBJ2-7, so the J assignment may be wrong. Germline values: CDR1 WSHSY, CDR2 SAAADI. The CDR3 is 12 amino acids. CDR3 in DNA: TGCGCCAGCATGTCCAGCTTCTACGAGCAGTACTTC. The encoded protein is CASMSSFYEQYF.

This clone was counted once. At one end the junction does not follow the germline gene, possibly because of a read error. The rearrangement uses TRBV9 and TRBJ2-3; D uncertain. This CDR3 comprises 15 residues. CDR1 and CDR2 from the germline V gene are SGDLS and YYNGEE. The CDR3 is CAGSVGAVSTDTQYF. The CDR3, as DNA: TGTGCCGGCAGCGTAGGAGCAGTGAGCACAGATACGCAGTATTTT.

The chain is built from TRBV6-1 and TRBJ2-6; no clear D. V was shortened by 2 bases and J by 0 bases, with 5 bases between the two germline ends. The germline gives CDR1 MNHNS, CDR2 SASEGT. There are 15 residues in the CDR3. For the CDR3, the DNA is TGTGCCAGCAGTGAAAGCAGCTCTGGGGCCAACGTCCTGACTTTC. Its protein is CASSESSSGANVLTF.

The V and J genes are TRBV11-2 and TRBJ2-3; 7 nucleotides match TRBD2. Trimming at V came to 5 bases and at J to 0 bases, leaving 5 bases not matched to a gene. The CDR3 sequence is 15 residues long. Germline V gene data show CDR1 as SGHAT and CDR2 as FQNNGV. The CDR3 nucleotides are TGTGCCAGCAGCCCCCGAGCGGGGAGCACAGATACGCAGTATTTT. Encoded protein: CASSPRAGSTDTQYF.

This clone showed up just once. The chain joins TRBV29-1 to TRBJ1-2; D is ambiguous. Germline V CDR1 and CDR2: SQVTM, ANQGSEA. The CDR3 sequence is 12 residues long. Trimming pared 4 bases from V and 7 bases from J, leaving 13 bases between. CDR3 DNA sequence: TGCAGCGTTGGGATGTTAGCTCTTGGCTACACCTTC. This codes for CSVGMLALGYTF.

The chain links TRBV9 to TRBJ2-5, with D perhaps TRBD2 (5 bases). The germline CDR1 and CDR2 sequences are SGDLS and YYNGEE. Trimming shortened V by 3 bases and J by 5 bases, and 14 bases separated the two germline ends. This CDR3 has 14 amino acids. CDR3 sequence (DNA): TGTGCCAGCAGCGCCCGGGGTGGTAGGGAGACCCAGTACTTC. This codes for CASSARGGRETQYF.

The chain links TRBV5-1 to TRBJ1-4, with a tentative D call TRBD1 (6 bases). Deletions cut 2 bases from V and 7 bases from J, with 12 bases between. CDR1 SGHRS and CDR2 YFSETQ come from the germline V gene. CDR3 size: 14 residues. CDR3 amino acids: CASSFLQGGEKLFF. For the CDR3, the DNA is TGCGCCAGCAGCTTCTTACAGGGAGGTGAAAAACTGTTTTTT. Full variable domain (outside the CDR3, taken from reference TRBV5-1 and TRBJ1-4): KAGVTQTPRYLIKTRGQQVTLSCSPISGHRSVSWYQQTPGQGLQFLFEYFSETQRNKGNFPGRFSGRQFSNSRSEMNVSTLELGDSALYLCASSFLQGGEKLFFGSGTQLSVL.